The T cell receptor beta chain under discussion was sequenced for a study of response to subunit inactivated influenza vaccine. TCRdb redid the calling of the RT-PCR reads with MiXCR, one entry per CDR3 protein. Of over 150,000 distinct CDR3 sequences listed, under 15% are singletons. The CDR3 loop spans 17 amino acids. V gave up 2 bases and J gave up 0 bases; unmatched junction bases: 9. From germline, CDR1 is SGHTA and CDR2 FQGNSA. As concerns this clonotype: This could be a read error, since a much larger clone is one nucleotide away.

The sequencing here drew on CD8+ T cells sorted from PBMCs, taken more than 4 days after vaccination. V is TRBV7-2 and J is TRBJ2-7; 8 bases are a match to TRBD2. This clonotype originated in a man aged 50 to 60 who received an inactivated influenza vaccine. CDR3 loop: CASSLRASGPSSYEQYF. CDR3 DNA: TGTGCCAGCAGCTTACGGGCTAGCGGGCCGAGCTCCTACGAGCAGTACTTC.